The 5 T cell receptor beta chains presented below share a single source sample, sequenced in a study of cytotoxic CD8 clonotypes in ibrutinib-treated CLL. The repertoire was sequenced with immunoSEQ multiplex PCR; TCRdb's copy has only in-frame clones and lacks some. The sample holds more than 110,000 clones, around 76% seen once. Source: PBMCs, taken after 24 months of ibrutinib treatment. The receptors shown here come from a human donor with chronic lymphocytic leukemia.

The rearrangement links TRBV9 to TRBJ2-1; D is unclear. V gave up 0 bases and J gave up 7 bases, with 11 bases separating them. The CDR3 contains 14 residues. Per germline, CDR1 SGDLS and CDR2 YYNGEE. The CDR3 is CASSVATHNNEQFF. For the CDR3, the DNA is TGTGCCAGCAGCGTAGCCACACACAATAATGAGCAGTTCTTC.

This clone was seen many times. This sequence joins TRBV28 and TRBJ2-7; the D call may be TRBD1 or TRBD2 (5 bases each). Germline V gene sequence: CDR1 MDHEN, CDR2 SYDVKM. V was cut by 11 bases and J by 0 bases, with 17 bases left in between. The CDR3 runs 14 residues. DNA for the CDR3: TGTGCCTGCCAAAGTGGGGGTAGCTCCTACGAGCAGTACTTC. Protein: CACQSGGSSYEQYF.

The CDR3 sequence is CASSAGDTQYF. The CDR3 DNA follows: TGTGCCAGCAGCGCCGGAGATACGCAGTATTTT. The chain links TRBV11-2 to TRBJ2-3, with D unresolved. Germline assignment: CDR1 SGHAT and CDR2 FQNNGV. The CDR3 is made up of 11 amino acids. Trimming removed 5 bases at V and 5 bases at J, with 5 bases between.

The genes are TRBV4-1 and TRBJ2-7; the match to TRBD2 covers 11 bases. Germline V gene sequence: CDR1 MGHRA, CDR2 YSYEKL. Losses at the gene ends were 1 base for V and 8 bases for J; bases not matched to a gene: 13. This CDR3 contains 17 residues. CDR3 nucleotide sequence: TGCGCCAGCAGCCAAGCCCCGGGACTAGCGGACTCTGAGAAGCAGTACTTC. Translation gives CASSQAPGLADSEKQYF.

The rearrangement links TRBV9 to TRBJ2-3; 7 bases fit TRBD2. Germline values: CDR1 SGDLS, CDR2 YYNGEE. This CDR3 region has 16 residues. The junction had 5 bases not matched to a gene; V was cut back by 0 bases and J by 1 base. The CDR3, as DNA: TGTGCCAGCAGCGTAGGGGGTACTAGCGGCACAGATACGCAGTATTTT. It codes for CASSVGGTSGTDTQYF. The complete variable domain, with remaining parts taken from reference TRBV9 and TRBJ2-3, reads DSGVTQTPKHLITATGQRVTLRCSPRSGDLSVYWYQQSLDQGLQFLIQYYNGEERAKGNILERFSAQQFPDLHSELNLSSLELGDSALYFCASSVGGTSGTDTQYFGPGTRLTVL.